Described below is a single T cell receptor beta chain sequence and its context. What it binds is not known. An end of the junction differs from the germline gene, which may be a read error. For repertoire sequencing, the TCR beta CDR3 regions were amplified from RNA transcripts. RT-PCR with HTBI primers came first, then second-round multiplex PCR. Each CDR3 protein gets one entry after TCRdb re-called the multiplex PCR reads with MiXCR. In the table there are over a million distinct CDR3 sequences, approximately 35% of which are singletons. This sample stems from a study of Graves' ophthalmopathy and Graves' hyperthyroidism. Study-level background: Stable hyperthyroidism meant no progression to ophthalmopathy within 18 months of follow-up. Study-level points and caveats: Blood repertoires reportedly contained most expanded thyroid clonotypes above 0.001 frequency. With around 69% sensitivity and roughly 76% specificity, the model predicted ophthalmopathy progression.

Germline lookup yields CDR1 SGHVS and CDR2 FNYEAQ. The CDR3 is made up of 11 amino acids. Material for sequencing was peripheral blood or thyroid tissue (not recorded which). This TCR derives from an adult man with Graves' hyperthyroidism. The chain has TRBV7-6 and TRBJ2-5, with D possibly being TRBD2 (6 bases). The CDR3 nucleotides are TGTGCCAGCAGCCCCTGGGGGGATCTGAACTTC. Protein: CASSPWGDLNF.